This entry is about one T cell receptor (beta chain). This record belongs to a study of cytotoxic CD8 clonotypes in ibrutinib-treated CLL. Study in general: Samples averaged roughly 260,000 productive templates and some 91,000 productive rearrangements.

The CDR3 contains 11 residues. Trimming removed 5 bases from V and 5 bases from J, with 6 bases in between. CDR1 is MNHEY and CDR2 is SVGAGI in the germline V gene. Measured with immunoSEQ multiplex PCR; TCRdb has only the in-frame clones, and not every one. The data contain around 52,000 clones, roughly three fifths of them singletons. This chain connects TRBV6-5 to TRBJ2-5; D uncertain. This clonotype was obtained from a human donor with chronic lymphocytic leukemia. The specimen comprised PBMCs, sampled after 24 months of ibrutinib treatment. This CDR3 is CASSQGETQYF. The CDR3 region has the DNA TGTGCCAGCAGTCAAGGGGAGACCCAGTACTTC.